Listed here is a single TCR beta chain. This entry is derived from a study of blood T cell repertoires in COVID-19. Across the whole study: The study drew acute and convalescent COVID-19 samples from the United States, Italy and Spain. The cDNA or gDNA used as material had been derived from T cells, B-cell-depleted T cells, or PBMCs.

Study processing details: Amplification from reference gene primers served as the basis for estimated nucleated cell counts. Some clones are missing from TCRdb's copy, which holds only in-frame ones; the method was immunoSEQ multiplex PCR. From that table come the V and J calls and clone size; the DNA was used to work out D and trimming. The table records 250,000 to 300,000 clones, 83% of them present only once. The CDR3 totals 13 residues. V gave up 7 bases and J gave up 9 bases, with 16 bases separating them. Germline lookup yields CDR1 MGHDK and CDR2 SYGVNS. The sequencing sample was made of peripheral blood. V usage is TRBV25-1 and J usage is TRBJ2-4; maybe TRBD1 (7 bases). The sequence was collected from a man in his sixties who had recovered from COVID-19. CDR3 in DNA: TGTGCCAGCACCTGGGGGGACAGAAGCATTCAGTACTTC. Its translation: CASTWGDRSIQYF.